The T cell receptor (beta chain) under discussion was sequenced for a study of T cell responses to AZD1222 COVID-19 vaccine. Across the whole study: Second doses were pooled across both intervals (about 4 or about 12 weeks).

Measured with immunoSEQ multiplex PCR; TCRdb has only the in-frame clones, and not every one. Counted here are 140,000 to 150,000 clones, about 93% occurring once; the ten biggest clones make up 7.5% to 9.5%. Study results and limitations: Donors were mostly white British, more females; clonal diversity possibly underestimated.

A note on this clone: Its antigen remains unidentified.

Germline CDR1 is SGHAT and CDR2 is FQNNGV. V was clipped by 5 bases and J by 5 bases; unmatched bases: 20. CDR3 length equals 19 residues. The sample here was peripheral blood, taken on day 0 of AZD1222 vaccination. The sequence was collected from an adult in good health. The V call is TRBV11-2, the J call TRBJ1-2; TRBD1 matches 10 bases. The CDR3: CASSPVFRDRGLPLYGYTF. In DNA form, the CDR3 reads TGTGCCAGCAGCCCAGTTTTTCGGGACAGGGGCCTCCCCCTTTATGGCTACACCTTC.